The clone carrying this TCR beta chain has a count of ten or more. The antigen remains undetermined. Preparation of the unsorted libraries drew on 2 million PBMCs stored at -80 C. 5'RACE with 10-nucleotide random UMIs produced the cDNA. TCRdb independently ran MiXCR on the 5' RACE reads; one entry per CDR3 protein. Here the sample spans 87,000 or so distinct CDR3 sequences, 3% to 4% being singletons. Germline CDR1 and CDR2: SGHDT and YYEEEE. The V and J ends lost 0 bases and 5 bases respectively, with 6 bases between them. The CDR3 consists of 13 residues. These data come from a study of neurological immune-mediated disorders. Study-level findings and limits: There was no association between the multiple sclerosis repertoire cluster and any clinical or MRI feature.

This chain links TRBV5-6 with TRBJ1-5; no firm D call. Sequencing input: PBMCs. This TCR derives from a woman in her forties or fifties with multiple sclerosis. CDR3 region: CASSLGRDQPQHF. DNA of the CDR3: TGTGCCAGCAGCTTGGGACGGGATCAGCCCCAGCATTTT.